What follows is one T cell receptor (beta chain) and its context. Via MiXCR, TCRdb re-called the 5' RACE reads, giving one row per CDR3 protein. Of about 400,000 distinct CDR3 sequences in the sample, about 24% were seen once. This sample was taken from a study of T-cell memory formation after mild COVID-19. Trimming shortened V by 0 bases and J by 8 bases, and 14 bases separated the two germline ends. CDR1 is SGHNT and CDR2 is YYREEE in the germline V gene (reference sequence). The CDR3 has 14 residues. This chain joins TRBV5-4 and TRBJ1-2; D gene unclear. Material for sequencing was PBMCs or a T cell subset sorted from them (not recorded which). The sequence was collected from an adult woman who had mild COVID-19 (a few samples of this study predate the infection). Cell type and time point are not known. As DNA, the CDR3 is TGTGCCAGCAGCTTGGGCACAGTCTACAGCGGCTACACCTTC. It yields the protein CASSLGTVYSGYTF.